This entry lists 14 T cell receptor beta chains sequenced from one sample in a study of radiation and T cells in renal cell carcinoma (TCRdb year 2020). The time point tag for this specimen amounts to: baseline pretreatment blood. This specimen's treatment or condition label, per the study, means: 15 Gy SBRT to primary tumor, nephrectomy 4 weeks later. The library was built by means of the immunoSEQ multiplex PCR assay. In TCRdb, the immuneACCESS table is reduced to in-frame sequences with V and J assigned. These tables do not hold every clone; where another copy was compared, an unresolved V gene accounts for under half, and the others remain unexplained. The sample table lists 150,000 or so clones, approximately 90% of them with a count of one. The ten top clones hold over 3.5% of the sample. The material sequenced was blood, taken from a patient whose treatment included radiotherapy and nephrectomy. The receptors originated from a woman between 65 and 79 years old with renal cell carcinoma.

A note on this clone: Mismatch with germline at one junction end may stem from a read error. The V call is TRBV6-1, the J call TRBJ2-3; D ambiguous. This CDR3 comprises 12 residues. Germline V gene data show CDR1 as MNHNS and CDR2 as SASEGT. The CDR3 spells CASREGSDTQYF. The CDR3 nucleotides are TGTGCCAGCAGGGAAGGTTCAGATACGCAGTATTTT.

The rearrangement links TRBV11-2 to TRBJ2-7; 7 positions agree with TRBD1. The germline gives CDR1 SGHAT, CDR2 FQNNGV. The CDR3 consists of 12 residues. V trimming: 5 bases; J trimming: 4 bases; junction bases outside the gene matches: 2. The CDR3 DNA follows: TGTGCCAGCAGCCCACAGGGGTACGAGCAGTACTTC. Amino acids: CASSPQGYEQYF.

J is TRBJ1-5 and V is TRBV29-1; D is possibly TRBD1 (5 bases). V lost 4 bases and J lost 4, with 17 bases in between. The germline gives CDR1 SQVTM, CDR2 ANQGSEA. This CDR3 is built from 15 residues. This CDR3 is CSVVKGPRGNQPQHF. In DNA form, the CDR3 reads TGCAGCGTTGTGAAGGGGCCTCGCGGAAATCAGCCCCAGCATTTT.

Here the CDR3 reads CASSPAHEQYF. In DNA form, the CDR3 reads TGTGCCAGCTCTCCGGCCCACGAGCAGTACTTC. The chain recombines TRBV18 with TRBJ2-7; D is unclear. The CDR3 length is 11 residues. V lost 6 bases and J 5 bases, leaving 8 bases between the germline ends. Germline V gene data show CDR1 as KGHSH and CDR2 as LQKENI. Full variable domain (missing parts from reference TRBV18 and TRBJ2-7): NAGVMQNPRHLVRRRGQEARLRCSPMKGHSHVYWYRQLPEEGLKFMVYLQKENIIDESGMPKERFSAEFPKEGPSILRIQQVVRGDSAAYFCASSPAHEQYFGPGTRLTVT.

The CDR3 nucleotides are TGTGCCAGCAGTTCCGAGGGACTAGGTAGAAGCAAAGAGACCCAGTACTTC. Translated, it gives CASSSEGLGRSKETQYF. The rearrangement uses TRBV27 and TRBJ2-5, with 8 bases matching TRBD2. From germline, CDR1 is MNHEY and CDR2 SMNVEV (reference sequence). V lost 4 bases to trimming and J lost 3 bases; unmatched junction nucleotides: 13. CDR3 length equals 17 residues.

The rearrangement links TRBV2 to TRBJ2-5, with D unresolved. V gave up 6 bases and J gave up 2 bases, with 4 bases separating them. Per germline, CDR1 SNHLY and CDR2 FYNNEI. The CDR3 covers 11 residues. CDR3 sequence: CASREQETQYF. Here the CDR3 DNA reads TGTGCCAGCAGGGAGCAAGAGACCCAGTACTTC.

The V call is TRBV18, the J call TRBJ2-7; unclear D gene. Trimming took 4 bases from V and 1 from J, leaving 14 bases between them. This CDR3 spans 15 amino acids. Germline assignment: CDR1 KGHSH and CDR2 LQKENI. As DNA, the CDR3 is TGTGCCAGCTCACAAAAGGGCAGGTCTTCCTACGAGCAGTACTTC. Encoded protein: CASSQKGRSSYEQYF.

This chain uses TRBV5-4 with TRBJ2-5; 11 nucleotides align to TRBD1. The CDR3 has 15 residues. Looked up from germline, CDR1 is SGHNT and CDR2 is YYREEE (reference sequence). Losses at the gene ends were 4 bases for V and 5 bases for J; bases not matched to a gene: 7. The CDR3 DNA follows: TGTGCCAGCAGCAAGGCCGGGACAGGGGGGGAGACCCAGTACTTC. Its translation is CASSKAGTGGETQYF.

The chain is built from TRBV6-1 and TRBJ1-2, with D perhaps matching TRBD1 (6 bases). The CDR3 extends over 15 amino acids. Germline CDR1 is MNHNS and CDR2 is SASEGT. Trimming shortened V by 4 bases and J by 4 bases, and 16 bases separated the two germline ends. CDR3 sequence (DNA): TGTGCCAGCAGTGGAGGAAGGGGGGATAGCTATGGCTACACCTTC. Translating it yields CASSGGRGDSYGYTF.

The chain combines TRBV7-6 with TRBJ2-2; 7 bases fit TRBD2. The V and J ends lost 0 bases and 7 bases, in that order; junction bases with no gene match: 2. The CDR3 runs to 14 residues. CDR1 SGHVS and CDR2 FNYEAQ come from the germline V gene. The CDR3 DNA follows: TGTGCCAGCAGCTTAGCGCGGGGGATCGGGGAGCTGTTTTTT. Amino acid sequence: CASSLARGIGELFF.

The CDR3 DNA sequence: TGTGCCAGCAGCCAAGACTTGGTGGGCGATACGCAGTATTTT. The encoded protein is CASSQDLVGDTQYF. The chain carries TRBV14 and TRBJ2-3; no clear D gene. CDR1 and CDR2 (germline): SGHDN, FVKESK. V was clipped by 0 bases and J by 6 bases, with 10 bases between them. CDR3 length: 14 amino acids.

This chain uses TRBV11-2 with TRBJ1-4; 9 bases fit TRBD1. Germline values: CDR1 SGHAT, CDR2 FQNNGV. This CDR3 is 17 amino acids long. V shed 4 bases, J shed 4 bases, and the junction held 10 bases outside the gene matches. The CDR3 sequence: CASSSYRGQGSNEKLFF. The CDR3 DNA reads TGTGCCAGCAGCTCCTACAGGGGGCAGGGGAGTAATGAAAAACTGTTTTTT.

This clone was recorded a few times. This chain uses TRBV25-1 with TRBJ2-7; D is ambiguous. Trimming stripped 6 bases from V and 5 bases from J, with 8 bases between. The CDR3 has 11 amino acids. In germline, CDR1 is MGHDK, CDR2 SYGVNS. The CDR3 reads CASRELNEQYF. CDR3 sequence (DNA): TGTGCCAGCAGAGAGCTAAACGAGCAGTACTTC.

This chain uses TRBV9 with TRBJ2-5; 12 bases map to TRBD2. Germline lookup yields CDR1 SGDLS and CDR2 YYNGEE. This CDR3 spans 15 amino acids. J lost 4 bases, V lost 0 bases, and 1 base had no gene match. CDR3 coding DNA: TGTGCCAGCAGCGTAGTGACTAGCGGGGGAGAGACCCAGTACTTC. Protein: CASSVVTSGGETQYF.